This T cell receptor beta chain was captured in a study of T and B cells in COVID-19 patients (dated by TCRdb to the early 2020s). About the study as a whole: In this study, adaptive immunity was profiled in COVID-19 patients who either had active infection or had recovered, using TRB and IGH repertoire sequencing of peripheral blood. An age-matched reference group of fewer than 45 healthy donors negative for COVID-19 antibodies was used as the comparison for repertoire analyses. The repository of TCR and BCR sequences included 55 to 75 time points from about 35 patients, and more than 8.3 million TCR sequences were analysed. In the active-infection cohort, about 60% of the roughly 20 patients were critically ill and required mechanical ventilation or ECMO. As many as 9 follow-up blood samples were taken per patient, and some of the samples covered different disease stages within the same individual. Median age was about 31 years in the recovered cohort versus roughly 67 years in the active-infection cohort. Of the approximately 20 patients in the active-infection cohort, fewer than 19 had comorbidities associated with unfavorable COVID-19 outcome. A couple of patients were in both the active and recovered cohorts because samples existed from active disease and from after recovery. A recovered cohort included over 15 patients who provided 20 to 25 samples, and most of these patients had mild to moderate COVID-19 treated on an outpatient basis.

Broad study findings and their caveats: Few blood samples were available from mildly ill patients while symptoms were present or from severe cases at early time points. Specific T cell subsets (CD4+/Treg/CD8+) and sorted SARS-CoV-2-responsive or tetramer+ T cells had not yet been sequenced, and these experiments were ongoing. The recovered cohort had 2,400 or so exclusive TCR clusters, including some 31 low-pGen clusters. Patients with COVID-19 were reported to show strongly skewed TRBV/TRBJ gene usage. During active COVID-19 the TRB repertoires were highly clonal, but at recovery diversity and richness rose above the levels seen in healthy donors. The cohort was considered too small for HLA contributions to COVID-19 susceptibility or severity to be assessed. It was stated that prospective validation of the reported TCR clusters was required before the clusters could be put to clinical use.

The CDR3 contains 14 residues, cysteine and phenylalanine counted. Here the CDR3 DNA is all that survives: 42 bases in frame from base 1. From the germline V gene, CDR1 is MNHEY and CDR2 is SVGAGI. V and J are truncated by 2 bases and 4 bases respectively, leaving an intervening sequence of 8 bases. This clonotype was seen a single time. The clone's antigen remains unknown. No per-base quality is available; no much larger clone lies one base away. One read provides weak support. Genomic DNA extracted from blood, in amounts of roughly 220-550 ng, served as the starting material for amplifying TRB repertoires. TCRdb lists the instrument as Illumina MiSeq. Multiplex PCR with BIOMED2 TRB-A/B primer pools was used to amplify the TRB rearrangements. Illumina-compatible adapters and 7-nucleotide sample barcodes were attached to the amplicons through two consecutive PCRs. Phusion HS II polymerase was used for all library PCRs. Amplicons were gel-purified with the NucleoSpin Gel and PCR Clean-up kit, quantified on Qubit, and pooled at roughly 4.3 nM. Amplicon pool quality was checked on an Agilent 2100 Bioanalyzer before Illumina next-generation sequencing. The paper's processing steps were these. TRB rearrangements were annotated with MiXCR 3.0.8 using the default MiXCR reference library. Sequences with fewer than 2 reads and non-productive reads were filtered out, and every unique CDR3 nucleotide sequence was treated as a single clone. Clonality, diversity, richness and V-J gene usage were calculated in R 3.5.1. TCR clustering by CDR3 similarity used GLIPH2, with generation probabilities calculated by OLGA. GLIPH2 clusters were kept only if they contained at least four unique TCR clonotypes found in at least three individuals. The raw public data were reprocessed by TCRdb itself: fastp quality trimming at Q25, MiXCR clonotype calling, in-frame beta chains only. Rows with one shared CDR3 protein collapse into an entry with the most common genes and DNA. The authors' filters were not applied to this entry. The table for this sample lists some 8,000 distinct CDR3 sequences; roughly a quarter of them were counted only once. The ten top clones hold approximately 6.4% of the sample.

The TCR sequence derives from a human donor who had recovered from COVID-19. Sequencing used blood. The chain is assembled from TRBV6-5 and TRBJ2-2; 6 matching bases give a weak D call of TRBD2. The nucleotides are TGTGCCAGCAGTTACGGGGAGGTCACCGGGGAGCTGTTTTTT. This yields the protein CASSYGEVTGELFF.